The 5 T cell receptor beta chains reported below all come from one sample, sequenced in a study of blood T cell repertoires in COVID-19. Produced via immunoSEQ multiplex PCR; TCRdb's table is partial and in-frame only. The data show roughly 30,000 clones, approximately 90% seen once. The sample was peripheral blood. These receptors all come from a man between 60 and 70 years old with acute or convalescent COVID-19.

The chain combines TRBV19 with TRBJ2-3; 10 positions match TRBD2. There are 17 residues in the CDR3. CDR1 and CDR2 (germline): LNHDA, SQIVND (reference sequence). V was clipped by 4 bases and J by 6 bases; unmatched bases: 13. The chain's CDR3 is CASSTRQRGGQADTQYF. The CDR3 nucleotides are TGTGCCAGTAGTACTCGACAGCGGGGGGGACAGGCGGATACGCAGTATTTT.

This chain links TRBV2 with TRBJ2-1; no definite D call. The V end lost 2 bases, the J end lost 6 bases, and 5 bases lay between the germline ends. The V gene's germline CDR1 is SNHLY and CDR2 FYNNEI. This CDR3 comprises 12 residues. The CDR3 nucleotides read TGTGCCAGCAGTGAATGGGCCAATGAGCAGTTCTTC. Translated: CASSEWANEQFF.

V gene TRBV4-2 combines with J gene TRBJ1-1; 8 nucleotides match TRBD1. Germline CDR1 LGHNA, CDR2 YNFKEQ. V gave up 0 bases and J gave up 7 bases; unmatched junction bases: 4. This CDR3 contains 14 residues. CDR3 sequence (DNA): TGTGCCAGCAGCCAAGATCTTGGGACAGGTGAAGCTTTCTTT. Protein product: CASSQDLGTGEAFF.

The chain joins TRBV18 to TRBJ2-2; 9 positions agree with TRBD2. Losses at the gene ends were 4 bases for V and 1 base for J; bases not matched to a gene: 10. Germline CDR1 KGHSH, CDR2 LQKENI. The length of the CDR3 is 18 residues. The CDR3: CASSRQLAGPGNTGELFF. The CDR3 bases are TGTGCCAGCTCACGCCAACTAGCGGGCCCGGGGAACACCGGGGAGCTGTTTTTT.

V usage is TRBV19 and J usage is TRBJ1-5, with 7 bases lining up with TRBD1. With 6 bases clipped from V and 2 bases from J, the junction kept 10 bases outside the gene matches. Germline assignment: CDR1 LNHDA and CDR2 SQIVND (reference sequence). This CDR3 has 16 residues. CDR3 in DNA: TGTGCCAGTAGCCCGACAGGGCTTGGGCGCAATCAGCCCCAGCATTTT. Its translation is CASSPTGLGRNQPQHF.